The next 13 T cell receptor beta chains were all read from a single sample in a study of T cells in Graves' hyperthyroidism and ophthalmopathy. The CDR3 regions of TCR beta were amplified from RNA transcripts. An initial round of RT-PCR targeting the TCR CDR3 relied on the HTBI primer set. TCRdb independently ran MiXCR on the multiplex PCR reads; one entry per CDR3 protein. The sample lists 150,000 to 200,000 distinct CDR3 sequences; 9.4% were seen once. The specimen was blood. The receptor set was obtained from a woman between 18 and 30 years old with Graves' hyperthyroidism that later progressed to Graves' ophthalmopathy.

Comments on this clonotype: Relative to the germline gene, one junction end is altered; a read error may explain this. V and J are TRBV27 and TRBJ1-2; 7 nucleotides match TRBD1. This CDR3 region has 15 residues. Looked up from germline, CDR1 is MNHEY and CDR2 is SMNVEV (reference sequence). In DNA form, the CDR3 reads TGTGCCAGCAGTAGAGAGAGACAGGGTCGCTATGGCTACGCCTTC. Translation: CASSRERQGRYGYAF.

A few counts support this clonotype. The chain has TRBV30 and TRBJ2-2; tentative D call: TRBD1 (5 bases). Trimming pared 3 bases from V and 7 bases from J, leaving 15 bases between. Germline assignment: CDR1 GTSNPN and CDR2 SVGIG (reference sequence). The CDR3 loop spans 14 amino acids. CDR3 nucleotides: TGTGCCTGGAGCGCCCCTTCAGGGATCGGGGAGCTGTTTTTT. Translation gives CAWSAPSGIGELFF. The whole variable domain, filled in from reference TRBV30 and TRBJ2-2, reads SQTIHQWPATLVQPVGSPLSLECTVEGTSNPNLYWYRQAAGRGLQLLFYSVGIGQISSEVPQNLSASRPQDRQFILSSKKLLLSDSGFYLCAWSAPSGIGELFFGEGSRLTVL.

This clonotype has at least ten counts. V gene TRBV24-1 combines with J gene TRBJ2-1; no firm D call. Trimming cost V 4 bases and J 5 bases, with 5 bases left between them. There are 12 residues in the CDR3. The germline CDR1 and CDR2 sequences are KGHDR and SFDVKD. CDR3 in DNA: TGTGCCACCAGTGACGAACACAATGAGCAGTTCTTC. Translation gives CATSDEHNEQFF.

Points on this clonotype: This could be a read error, since a much larger clone is one nucleotide away. The conserved phenylalanine or tryptophan is not found at the CDR3 terminus, so this likely reflects a read error. The rearrangement links TRBV13 to TRBJ1-2; D unresolved. V was trimmed by 3 bases and J by 6 bases, leaving 5 bases between them. CDR1 is PRHDT and CDR2 is FYEKMQ in the germline V gene (reference sequence). The CDR3 is 11 amino acids. In nucleotides, the CDR3 is TGTGCCAGCAGCTTGGTGGATGGCTACACCCTC. Translating it yields CASSLVDGYTL.

This clonotype has ten or more counts. This chain joins TRBV5-8 and TRBJ1-1; the D gene is possibly TRBD1 (5 bases). The CDR3 length is 13 residues. The germline V gene encodes CDR1 SGHTS and CDR2 YDEGEE. Trimming removed 2 bases at V and 6 bases at J, with 11 bases between. CDR3 loop: CASSLHEGAEAFF. The DNA of the CDR3 is TGTGCCAGCAGCTTACACGAAGGGGCTGAAGCTTTCTTT. Full variable domain (rest looked up from reference TRBV5-8 and TRBJ1-1): EAGVTQSPTHLIKTRGQQATLRCSPISGHTSVYWYQQALGLGLQFLLWYDEGEERNRGNFPPRFSGRQFPNYSSELNVNALELEDSALYLCASSLHEGAEAFFGQGTRLTVV.

This clonotype occurred many times. The rearrangement uses TRBV7-9 and TRBJ1-2; 9 nucleotides agree with TRBD1. The V gene's germline CDR1 is SEHNR and CDR2 FQNEAQ (reference sequence). This CDR3 spans 13 amino acids. V gave up 5 bases and J gave up 4 bases; unmatched junction bases: 2. The CDR3 is CASSAGQGYGYTF. CDR3 DNA sequence: TGTGCCAGCAGCGCGGGACAGGGCTATGGCTACACCTTC.

At least ten counts were recorded for this clonotype. The rearrangement joins TRBV15 to TRBJ2-3; TRBD2 matches 10 bases. Germline trimming cut 2 bases from V and 2 bases from J; bases unmatched to any gene: 4. This CDR3 comprises 16 residues. CDR1 and CDR2 from the germline V gene are LNHNV and YYDKDF (reference sequence). The CDR3 is CATSRLAGDTTDTQYF. The CDR3 region has the DNA TGTGCCACCAGCAGACTAGCGGGAGATACCACAGATACGCAGTATTTT.

In this sample, this clonotype turned up many times. The chain joins TRBV7-3 to TRBJ2-7, with 10 nucleotides matching TRBD2. The CDR3 is 14 amino acids. V lost 2 bases to trimming and J lost 4 bases; unmatched junction nucleotides: 2. Germline lookup yields CDR1 SGHTA and CDR2 FQGTGA. This CDR3 reads CASSLGAGGYEQYF. The CDR3 DNA sequence: TGTGCCAGCAGCTTAGGAGCGGGAGGGTACGAGCAGTACTTC.

The chain has TRBV5-8 and TRBJ2-1, with D possibly being TRBD1 (5 bases). Germline V gives CDR1 SGHTS, CDR2 YDEGEE. Trimming cost V 0 bases and J 6 bases, with 19 bases left between them. The CDR3 sequence is 17 residues long. CDR3 amino acids: CASSLAWLSRTGNEQFF. The DNA of the CDR3 is TGTGCCAGCAGCTTGGCGTGGCTCAGCCGCACAGGCAATGAGCAGTTCTTC.

Comment on this clonotype: A read error may be the cause here, since a much bigger clone is one base away. The chain uses TRBV6-1 and TRBJ2-3; 12 bases align to TRBD2. The J segment lost 10 bases and the V segment lost 6 bases, leaving 17 bases of the junction unmatched. The CDR3 runs 17 residues. Germline lookup yields CDR1 MNHNS and CDR2 SASEGT. The CDR3 reads CASSSLGLAGGESSQYF. The CDR3 DNA sequence: TGTGCCAGCAGCTCCCTCGGGCTAGCGGGAGGGGAGTCGTCGCAGTATTTT.

Comment on this clonotype: The junction differs from germline at one of its ends, possibly a read error. The chain employs TRBV7-9 and TRBJ1-3; 7 bases fit TRBD1. Germline V gene sequence: CDR1 SEHNR, CDR2 FQNEAQ (reference sequence). The CDR3 is 16 amino acids. The CDR3 sequence: CARSSRTGVTGNTIYF. The CDR3 region has the DNA TGTGCCAGAAGCTCGAGGACAGGAGTTACTGGAAACACCATATATTTT.

This clonotype has at least ten counts. The chain combines TRBV28 with TRBJ1-3, with 9 bases identical to TRBD1. Germline CDR1 is MDHEN and CDR2 is SYDVKM. CDR3 length: 18 residues. The trim removed 5 bases at V and 0 bases at J, leaving 11 bases unmatched. CDR3: CASSTAPGQGYSGNTIYF. CDR3 coding DNA: TGTGCCAGCAGTACCGCCCCGGGACAGGGATACTCTGGAAACACCATATATTTT.

This clonotype was seen at least ten times. The chain combines TRBV20-1 with TRBJ2-1; weak D call: TRBD2 (6 bases). Deletions cut 2 bases from V and 4 bases from J, with 12 bases between. The CDR3 is 14 residues long. Germline lookup yields CDR1 DFQATT and CDR2 SNEGSKA (reference sequence). The DNA of the CDR3 is TGCAGTGCTAGAATTAGCGGACCTTACAATGAGCAGTTCTTC. Translating gives CSARISGPYNEQFF.